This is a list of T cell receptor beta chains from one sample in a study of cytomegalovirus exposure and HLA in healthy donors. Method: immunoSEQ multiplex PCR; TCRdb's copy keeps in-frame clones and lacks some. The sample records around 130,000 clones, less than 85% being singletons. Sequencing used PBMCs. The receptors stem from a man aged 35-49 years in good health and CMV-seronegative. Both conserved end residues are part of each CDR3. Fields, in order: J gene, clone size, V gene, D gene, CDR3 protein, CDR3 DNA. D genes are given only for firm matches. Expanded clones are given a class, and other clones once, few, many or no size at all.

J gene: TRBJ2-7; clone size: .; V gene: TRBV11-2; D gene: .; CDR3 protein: CASSLEYWAHEQYF; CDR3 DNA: TGTGCCAGCAGCTTAGAGTATTGGGCCCACGAGCAGTACTTC
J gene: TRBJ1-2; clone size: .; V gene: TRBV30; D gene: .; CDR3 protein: CAWGTIREFYGYTF; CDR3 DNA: TGTGCCTGGGGTACTATCCGGGAATTCTATGGCTACACCTTC
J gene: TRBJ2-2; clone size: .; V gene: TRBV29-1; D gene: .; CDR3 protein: CSVESTGELFF; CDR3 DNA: TGCAGCGTTGAGAGCACCGGGGAGCTGTTTTTT
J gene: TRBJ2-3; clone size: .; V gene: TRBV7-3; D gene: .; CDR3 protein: CASSLGRGGADTQYF; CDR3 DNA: TGTGCCAGCAGCTTAGGCAGGGGTGGGGCAGATACGCAGTATTTT
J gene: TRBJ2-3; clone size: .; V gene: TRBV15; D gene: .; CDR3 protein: CATSRGGGLNTDTQYF; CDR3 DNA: TGTGCCACCAGCAGAGGTGGAGGGTTGAACACAGATACGCAGTATTTT
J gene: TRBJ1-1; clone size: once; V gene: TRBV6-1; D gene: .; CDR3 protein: CASGPDSYTEAFF; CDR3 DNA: TGTGCCAGCGGGCCCGACAGTTACACTGAAGCTTTCTTT
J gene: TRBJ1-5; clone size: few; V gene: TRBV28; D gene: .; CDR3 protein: CASTTGISNQPQHF; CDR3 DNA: TGTGCCAGCACAACGGGAATTAGCAATCAGCCCCAGCATTTT
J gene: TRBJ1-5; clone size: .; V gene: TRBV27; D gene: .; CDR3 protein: CASSFRGGNQPQHF; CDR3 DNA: TGTGCCAGCAGTTTCAGGGGCGGTAATCAGCCCCAGCATTTT
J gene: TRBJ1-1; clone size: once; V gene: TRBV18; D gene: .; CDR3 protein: CASSPGRNTEAFF; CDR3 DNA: TGTGCCAGCTCACCGGGGAGGAACACTGAAGCTTTCTTT
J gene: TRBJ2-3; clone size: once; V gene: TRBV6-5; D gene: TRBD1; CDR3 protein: CASSRLGQGDTQYF; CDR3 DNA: TGTGCCAGCAGTCGCCTCGGACAGGGAGATACGCAGTATTTT
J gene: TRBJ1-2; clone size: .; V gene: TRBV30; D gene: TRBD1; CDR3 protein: CAWSLHRTGGGYTF; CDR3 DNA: TGTGCCTGGAGTCTACATCGGACAGGGGGCGGCTACACCTTC
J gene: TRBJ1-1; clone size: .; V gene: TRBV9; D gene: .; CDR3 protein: CASSARQTYTEAFF; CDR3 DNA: TGTGCCAGCAGCGCCAGACAGACCTACACTGAAGCTTTCTTT
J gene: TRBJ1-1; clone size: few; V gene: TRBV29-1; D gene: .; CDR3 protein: CSPRQELNTEAFF; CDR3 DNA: TGCAGCCCCCGACAGGAACTAAACACTGAAGCTTTCTTT
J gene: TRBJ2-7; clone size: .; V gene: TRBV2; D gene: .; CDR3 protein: CASTLEGGVQYF; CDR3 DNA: TGTGCCAGCACTTTAGAAGGGGGAGTGCAGTACTTC
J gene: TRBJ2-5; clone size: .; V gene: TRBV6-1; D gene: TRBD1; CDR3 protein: CASSDPVPGQLAAQYF; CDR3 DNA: TGTGCCAGCAGTGACCCAGTCCCGGGACAGCTGGCGGCCCAGTACTTC
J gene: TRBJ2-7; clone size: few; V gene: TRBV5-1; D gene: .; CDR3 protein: CASSWAGGLEYEQYF; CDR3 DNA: TGCGCCAGCAGCTGGGCCGGGGGGCTGGAGTACGAGCAGTACTTC
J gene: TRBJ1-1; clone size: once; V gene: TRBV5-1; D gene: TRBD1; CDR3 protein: CASSLAPGQGEAFF; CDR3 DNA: TGCGCCAGCAGCTTAGCCCCGGGACAGGGTGAAGCTTTCTTT
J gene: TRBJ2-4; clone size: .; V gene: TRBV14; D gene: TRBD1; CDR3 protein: CASSQGTGRPKDIQYF; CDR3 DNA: TGTGCCAGCAGCCAAGGGACAGGGAGGCCAAAAGACATTCAGTACTTC
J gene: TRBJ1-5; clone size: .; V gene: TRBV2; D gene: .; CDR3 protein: CASSELRIQNQPQHF; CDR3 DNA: TGTGCCAGCAGTGAATTGCGGATTCAGAATCAGCCCCAGCATTTT
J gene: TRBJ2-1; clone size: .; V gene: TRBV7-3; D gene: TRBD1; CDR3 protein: CASSLTPGTDYNEQFF; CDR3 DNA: TGTGCCAGCAGCTTAACTCCCGGGACAGATTACAATGAGCAGTTCTTC
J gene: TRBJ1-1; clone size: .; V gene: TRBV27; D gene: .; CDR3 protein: CASSLGARVSVGTEAFF; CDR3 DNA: TGTGCCAGCAGTTTGGGGGCTCGGGTTTCGGTAGGGACTGAAGCTTTCTTT
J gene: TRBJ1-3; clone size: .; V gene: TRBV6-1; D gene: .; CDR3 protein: CASSAGQFWGNTIYF; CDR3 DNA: TGTGCCAGCAGCGCCGGACAGTTTTGGGGAAACACCATATATTTT
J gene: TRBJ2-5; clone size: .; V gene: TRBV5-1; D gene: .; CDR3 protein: CASSSPEGQETQYF; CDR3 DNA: TGCGCCAGCAGCTCCCCGGAGGGGCAAGAGACCCAGTACTTC
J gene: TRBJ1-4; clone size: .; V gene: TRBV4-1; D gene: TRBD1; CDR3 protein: CASSQGRQGVATNEKLFF; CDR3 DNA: TGCGCCAGCAGCCAAGGCCGACAGGGGGTCGCAACTAATGAAAAACTGTTTTTT
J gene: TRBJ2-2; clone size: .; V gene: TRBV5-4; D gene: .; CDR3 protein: CATRPGGLSAGNTGELFF; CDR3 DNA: TGTGCAACGAGGCCCGGCGGCTTATCGGCTGGTAACACCGGGGAGCTGTTTTTT
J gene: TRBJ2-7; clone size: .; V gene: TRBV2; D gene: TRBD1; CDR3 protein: CASSEAWTGAYEQYF; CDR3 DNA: TGTGCCAGCAGTGAAGCGTGGACAGGGGCCTACGAGCAGTACTTC